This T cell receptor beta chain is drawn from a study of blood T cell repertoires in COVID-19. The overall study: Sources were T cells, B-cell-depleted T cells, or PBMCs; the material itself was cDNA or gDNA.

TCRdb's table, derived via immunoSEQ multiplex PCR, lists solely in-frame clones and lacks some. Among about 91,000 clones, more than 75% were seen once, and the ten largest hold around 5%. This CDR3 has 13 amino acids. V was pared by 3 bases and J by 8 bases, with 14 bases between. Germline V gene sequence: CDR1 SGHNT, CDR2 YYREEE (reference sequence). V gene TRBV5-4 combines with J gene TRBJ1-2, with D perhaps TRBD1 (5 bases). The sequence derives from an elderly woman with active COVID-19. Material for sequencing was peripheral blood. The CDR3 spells CASSSPGGRGYTF. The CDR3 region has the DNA TGTGCCAGCAGCTCCCCGGGGGGAAGGGGCTACACCTTC.